This entry is about one T cell receptor (beta chain). Researchers amplified the TCR beta CDR3 regions from RNA transcripts. HTBI primers were the set used in a first-round RT-PCR of the TCR CDR3. TCRdb re-called the multiplex PCR reads through MiXCR, storing one row per CDR3 protein. This table holds 550,000 to 650,000 distinct CDR3 sequences, approximately 15% found once. Lactation, pregnancy, other autoimmune disease or uncontrolled infection excluded patients. For the diagnoses, clinical symptoms, serum thyroxine and TRAb, thyroid ultrasound and orbital computed tomography were used. Any symptoms of ophthalmopathy came after the first hyperthyroidism diagnosis, from which the blood sample dates. Out of approximately 10 ml of fresh peripheral blood came the PBMCs. This entry belongs to a study of T cells in Graves' hyperthyroidism and ophthalmopathy. Germline V gene lookup returns CDR1 KGHSH and CDR2 LQKENI. The V and J ends lost 0 bases and 4 bases respectively, with 6 bases between them. The length of the CDR3 is 14 residues.

The sample comprised blood. V usage is TRBV18 and J usage is TRBJ2-2; no reliable D call. The sequence was obtained from a woman in her 30s with Graves' hyperthyroidism that later progressed to Graves' ophthalmopathy. CDR3 residues: CASSPPGSTGELFF. CDR3 DNA sequence: TGTGCCAGCTCACCACCGGGCAGCACCGGGGAGCTGTTTTTT.